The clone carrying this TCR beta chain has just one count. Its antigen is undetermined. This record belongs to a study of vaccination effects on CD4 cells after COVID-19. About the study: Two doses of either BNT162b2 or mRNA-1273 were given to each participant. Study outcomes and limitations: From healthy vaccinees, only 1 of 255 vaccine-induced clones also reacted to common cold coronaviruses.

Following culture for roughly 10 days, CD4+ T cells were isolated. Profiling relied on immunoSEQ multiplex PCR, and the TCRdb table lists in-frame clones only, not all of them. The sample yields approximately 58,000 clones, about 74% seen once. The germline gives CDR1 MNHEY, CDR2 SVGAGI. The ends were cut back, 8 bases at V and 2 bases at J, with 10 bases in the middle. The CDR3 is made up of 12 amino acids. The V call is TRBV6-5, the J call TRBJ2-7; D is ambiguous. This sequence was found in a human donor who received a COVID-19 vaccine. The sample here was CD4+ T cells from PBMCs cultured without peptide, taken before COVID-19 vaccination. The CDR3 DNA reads TGTGCCAGCGGTTCTCTCCCCTACGAGCAGTACGTC. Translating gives CASGSLPYEQYV.